The present TCR beta chain was sequenced within a study of shared clonotypes between healthy human individuals. The germline gives CDR1 GTSNPN, CDR2 SVGIG (reference sequence). The V gene end was trimmed by 6 bases and the J gene end by 8 bases; junction bases not matched to a gene: 6. This CDR3 spans 12 amino acids. Assay used: immunoSEQ multiplex PCR; TCRdb lists only in-frame clones, some missing. The table has some 1,900,000 clones, over 85% seen once; the top ten hold roughly 1%. Positive CCR7 selection of CD45RO-negative cells yielded the naive CD8 cells, and terminally differentiated effector memory CD45RA+ cells were excluded.

The source is a man aged 18 to 29 in good health. This chain links TRBV30 with TRBJ2-1; 8 bases align to TRBD2. Source material: naive CD8+ T cells sorted from blood. The CDR3, as DNA: TGTGCCTGCAGTCCTAGCGGGTATGAGCAGTTCTTC. This encodes CACSPSGYEQFF.